Detailed here is one T cell receptor (beta chain). The record originates from a study of cytomegalovirus exposure and HLA in healthy donors. It was with 60 Vbeta and 13 Jbeta primers that the PCR ran. Clones were read by immunoSEQ multiplex PCR, and TCRdb kept only the in-frame ones, dropping some. The sample includes about 120,000 clones, 65% to 80% of them seen just once. V lost 6 bases, J lost 2 bases, and 16 bases lay in between. Germline CDR1 reads MRHNA; CDR2 reads SNTAGT. This CDR3 has 15 residues. V is TRBV6-4 and J is TRBJ1-2; D uncertain. This TCR derives from a woman aged 40 to 55 in good health and CMV-seropositive. Sequences were obtained from PBMCs. The CDR3: CASSPWEGDNYGYTF. CDR3 DNA: TGTGCCAGCAGCCCCTGGGAGGGAGACAACTATGGCTACACCTTC.